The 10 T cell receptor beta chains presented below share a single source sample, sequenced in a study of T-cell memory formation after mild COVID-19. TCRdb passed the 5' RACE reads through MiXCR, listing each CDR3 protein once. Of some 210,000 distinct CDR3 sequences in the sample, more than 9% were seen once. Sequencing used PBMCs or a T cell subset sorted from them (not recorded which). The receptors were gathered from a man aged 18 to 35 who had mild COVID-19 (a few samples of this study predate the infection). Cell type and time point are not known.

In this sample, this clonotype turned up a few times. The CDR3 is CATRGTANTGELFF. In DNA, the CDR3 is TGTGCCACCCGCGGGACAGCGAACACCGGGGAGCTGTTTTTT. The chain employs TRBV27 and TRBJ2-2, with a possible D match to TRBD1 (7 bases). V shed 10 bases and J shed 0 bases, with 12 bases lying between them. This CDR3 spans 14 amino acids. Germline CDR1 is MNHEY and CDR2 is SMNVEV (reference sequence).

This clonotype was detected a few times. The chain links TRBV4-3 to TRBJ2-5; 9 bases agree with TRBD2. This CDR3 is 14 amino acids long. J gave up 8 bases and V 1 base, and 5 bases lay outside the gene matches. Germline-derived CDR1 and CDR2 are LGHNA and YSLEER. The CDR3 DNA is TGCGCCAGCAGCCAAGGTCTAGCGGGGCAAACCCAGTACTTC. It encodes CASSQGLAGQTQYF.

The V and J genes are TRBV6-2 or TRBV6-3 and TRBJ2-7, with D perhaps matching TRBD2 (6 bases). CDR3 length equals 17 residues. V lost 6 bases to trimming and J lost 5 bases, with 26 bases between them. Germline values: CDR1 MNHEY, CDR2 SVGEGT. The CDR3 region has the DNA TGTGCCAGCAGGCCTTCAACCCAGGCAGGAGGGAAGGACGAGCAGTACGTC. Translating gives CASRPSTQAGGKDEQYV.

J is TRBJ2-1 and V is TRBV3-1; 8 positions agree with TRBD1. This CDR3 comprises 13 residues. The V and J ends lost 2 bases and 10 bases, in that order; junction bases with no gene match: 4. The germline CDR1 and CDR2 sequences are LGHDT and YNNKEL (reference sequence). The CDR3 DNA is TGTGCCAGCAGCCAACAGGGGGCCGGAGAGCAGTTCTTC. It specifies CASSQQGAGEQFF.

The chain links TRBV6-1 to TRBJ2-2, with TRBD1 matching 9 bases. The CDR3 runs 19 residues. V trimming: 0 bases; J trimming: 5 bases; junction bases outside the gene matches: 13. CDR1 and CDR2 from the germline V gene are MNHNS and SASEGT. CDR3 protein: CASSEAMWRRTGVTGELFF. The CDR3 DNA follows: TGTGCCAGCAGTGAAGCGATGTGGAGGAGGACAGGGGTTACCGGGGAGCTGTTTTTT.

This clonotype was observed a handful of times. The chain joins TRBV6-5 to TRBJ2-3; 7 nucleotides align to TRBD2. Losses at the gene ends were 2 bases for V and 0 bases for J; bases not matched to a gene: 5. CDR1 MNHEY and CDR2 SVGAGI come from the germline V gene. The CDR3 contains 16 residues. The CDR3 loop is CASSYTRGDSTDTQYF. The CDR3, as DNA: TGTGCCAGCAGTTACACCCGGGGGGATAGCACAGATACGCAGTATTTT.

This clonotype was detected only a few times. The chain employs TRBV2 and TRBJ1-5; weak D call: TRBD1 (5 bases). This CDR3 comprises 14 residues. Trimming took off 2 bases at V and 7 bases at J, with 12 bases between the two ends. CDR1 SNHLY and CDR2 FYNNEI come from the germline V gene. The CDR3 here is CASSERGRGQPQHF. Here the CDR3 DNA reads TGTGCCAGCAGTGAAAGGGGAAGGGGACAGCCCCAGCATTTT.

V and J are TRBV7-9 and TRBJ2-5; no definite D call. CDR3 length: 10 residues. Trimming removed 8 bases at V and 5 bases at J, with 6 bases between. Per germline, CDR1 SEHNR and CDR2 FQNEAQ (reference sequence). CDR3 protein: CASHTETQYF. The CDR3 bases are TGTGCCAGCCATACGGAGACCCAGTACTTC.

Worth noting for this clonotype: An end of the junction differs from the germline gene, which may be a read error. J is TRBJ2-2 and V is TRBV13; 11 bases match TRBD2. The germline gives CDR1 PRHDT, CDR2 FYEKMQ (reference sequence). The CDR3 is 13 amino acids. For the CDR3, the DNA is TGTGCCAGCAGCTTACTAGCGGGGGGCCCTGCCGCCTTT. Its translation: CASSLLAGGPAAF.

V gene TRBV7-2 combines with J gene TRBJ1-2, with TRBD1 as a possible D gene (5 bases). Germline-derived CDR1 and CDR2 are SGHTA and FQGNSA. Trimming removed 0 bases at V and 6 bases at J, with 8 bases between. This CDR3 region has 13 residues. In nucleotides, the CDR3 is TGTGCCAGCAGCTTAGCGGGGGGAAATGGCTACACCTTC. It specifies CASSLAGGNGYTF.